The rows below give T cell receptor beta chains drawn from one sample of a study of shared clonotypes between healthy human individuals. TCRdb's table, derived via immunoSEQ multiplex PCR, lists solely in-frame clones and lacks some. Here the sample spans about a million clones, about 80% being singletons. The sequenced sample consisted of memory CD4+ T cells from PBMCs. Receptors originate from a man between 18 and 29 years old in good health. Some clones in this sample may be carry-over from other donors' samples. Both conserved end residues are part of each CDR3. The D gene is left open where the match is weak. Clone size is given for some rows only: seen once, a few or many times, or a class if the clone is expanded.

V gene	clone size	D gene	J gene	CDR3 DNA	CDR3 protein
TRBV15	.	.	TRBJ2-7	TGTGCCACCAGCAGAGATGCCCGATACGAGCAGTACTTC	CATSRDARYEQYF
TRBV19	.	.	TRBJ1-3	TGTGCCAGTAGTATACAGAGGACAGCCTTATCCGGAAACACCATATATTTT	CASSIQRTALSGNTIYF
TRBV7-9	.	.	TRBJ1-1	TGTGCCAGCAGCTTATGGCCAGGGGAGGGCACTGAAGCTTTCTTT	CASSLWPGEGTEAFF
TRBV19	once	TRBD1	TRBJ2-7	TGTGCCTGTAGTGCCACCGGGACAGCGAGCTCCTGCGAGCAGTACTTC	CACSATGTASSCEQYF
TRBV2	.	.	TRBJ1-4	TGTGCCAGCAGTGAAGGCAGATTGAATGAAAAACTGTTTTTT	CASSEGRLNEKLFF
TRBV28	.	TRBD2	TRBJ2-1	TGTGCCAGCAGAACTAGCGGGAGGTACAATGAGCAGTTCTTC	CASRTSGRYNEQFF
TRBV10-3	.	.	TRBJ1-1	TGTGCCATCAGAAGGGACATGAACACTGAAGCTTTCTTT	CAIRRDMNTEAFF
TRBV7-9	.	TRBD2	TRBJ2-1	TGTGCCAGCAGCCCTATAGCGGGAACGTACAATGAGCAGTTCTTC	CASSPIAGTYNEQFF
TRBV7-8	.	.	TRBJ1-5	TGTGCCAGCAGCTTAGACAGCTCCCAGCCCCAGCATTTT	CASSLDSSQPQHF
TRBV7-3	.	.	TRBJ2-1	TGTGCCAGCAGTAAGCGGAGGAGTTCGGATGAGCAGTTCTTC	CASSKRRSSDEQFF
TRBV4-2	.	.	TRBJ2-3	TGTGCCAGCAGCCAAGGCCAGGGGGATACGCAGTATTTT	CASSQGQGDTQYF
TRBV27	.	TRBD2	TRBJ2-5	TGTGCCAGCAGTTTGTCACATAGCGGGAGGGGAATTGGGGAGACCCAGTACTTC	CASSLSHSGRGIGETQYF
TRBV2	many	.	TRBJ1-2	TGTGCCAGCGCCCCCTCAGGGGTCTATGGCTACACCTTC	CASAPSGVYGYTF
TRBV10-3	.	TRBD1	TRBJ1-1	TGTGCCATCAGGGACAGGGCCACTGAAGCTTTCTTT	CAIRDRATEAFF
TRBV11-2	.	.	TRBJ1-2	TGTGCCAGCAGCTCAAGAGGGGGGGACTATGGCTACACCTTC	CASSSRGGDYGYTF
TRBV2	once	TRBD2	TRBJ2-2	TGTGCCAGCAGTTTAGCGGGAGGAAGGACCGGGGAGCTGTTTTTT	CASSLAGGRTGELFF